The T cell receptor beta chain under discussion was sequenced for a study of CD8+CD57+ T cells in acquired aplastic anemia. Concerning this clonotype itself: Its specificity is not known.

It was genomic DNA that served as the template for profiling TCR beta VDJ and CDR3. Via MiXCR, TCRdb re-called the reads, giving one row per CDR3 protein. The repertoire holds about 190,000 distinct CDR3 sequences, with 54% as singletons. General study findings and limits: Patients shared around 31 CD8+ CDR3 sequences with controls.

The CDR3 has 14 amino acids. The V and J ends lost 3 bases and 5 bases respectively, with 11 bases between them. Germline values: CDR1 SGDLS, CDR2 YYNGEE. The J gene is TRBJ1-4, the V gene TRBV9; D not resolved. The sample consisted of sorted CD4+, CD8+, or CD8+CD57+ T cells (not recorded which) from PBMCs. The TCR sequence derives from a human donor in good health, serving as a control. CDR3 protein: CASSGEDGNEKLFF. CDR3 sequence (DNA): TGTGCCAGCAGCGGAGAGGATGGGAATGAAAAACTGTTTTTT.